Below, one T cell receptor beta chain is given with its context. Its specificity is unknown. Via 5' RACE with UMI labels, TRB cDNA libraries were prepared. TCRdb reanalyzed the 5' RACE reads and collapses them to one entry per CDR3 protein, without DNA. Here the sample table reports approximately 89,000 distinct CDR3 sequences. This CDR3 has 15 amino acids. CDR1 MNHEY and CDR2 SVGAGI come from the germline V gene. The record originates from a study of CXCR3-negative and CXCR3-positive naive CD8 T cells. The study's findings and limits: TRB CDR3s of CXCR3-positive naive cells were more hydrophobic than those of CXCR3-negative naive cells. For memory CD8+ cells diversity was much lower, but both naive subsets had comparably high diversity. TCR interaction strength was inferred from TRB CDR3 physicochemistry, as CD5 matched across naive subsets.

Sorting was done in triplicate for each CD8+ T cell subset (approximately 300,000 cells each). The sample comprised naive CXCR3+ CD8+ T cells from blood. Subset meaning: CD45RO-CCR7+CD27+CD95- naive CD8+ T cells expressing CXCR3 (TNR3+). This sequence originates from a human donor in good health. Some clones in this sample may be carry-over from other donors' samples. This chain connects TRBV6-5 to TRBJ1-1; TCRdb indicates TRBD1, and absent DNA this call remains unverified. Here the CDR3 reads CASSYGGLENTEAFF.